One sample yielded the 26 T cell receptor beta chains listed below, sequenced in a study of CXCR3-negative and CXCR3-positive naive CD8 T cells. Researchers prepared the TRB cDNA libraries using 5' RACE with UMI labels. TCRdb re-analyzed the 5' RACE reads; it lists each CDR3 protein once, without DNA. The sample yields 45,000 to 65,000 distinct CDR3 sequences, of which the top ten take up about 1.6%. The specimen sequenced was naive CXCR3- CD8+ T cells from blood. As to subset: CD45RO-CCR7+CD27+CD95- naive CD8+ T cells lacking CXCR3 (TNR3-). These receptors all come from a human donor in good health. Some clones in this sample may be carry-over from other donors' samples.

This chain links TRBV7-6 with TRBJ2-7; TCRdb's D call, TRBD1, is unchecked because there is no DNA. Germline V CDR1 and CDR2: SGHVS, FNYEAQ. The CDR3 has 16 amino acids. Here the CDR3 reads CASSFPNWTENYEQYF.

The chain uses TRBV12-5 and TRBJ2-1; the D call from TCRdb, TRBD1, cannot be confirmed without DNA. The CDR3 spans 15 residues. CDR1 is LGHNT, CDR2 FRNRAP, per germline. The CDR3 is CASGLVRGAYNEQFF.

This chain links TRBV5-1 with TRBJ2-3. The CDR3 length is 13 residues. CDR1 SGHRS and CDR2 YFSETQ come from the germline V gene. The CDR3 spells CASSLASPDTQYF.

The chain uses TRBV7-9 and TRBJ2-1. CDR1 and CDR2 (germline): SEHNR, FQNEAQ (reference sequence). CDR3 length equals 12 residues. The chain's CDR3 is CASSSTENEQFF.

The chain has TRBV4-1 and TRBJ1-1; with no DNA, the TCRdb D assignment of TRBD1 cannot be verified. There are 12 residues in the CDR3. The V gene's germline CDR1 is MGHRA and CDR2 YSYEKL. CDR3 sequence reads: CASSQVGQGAFF.

This rearrangement joins TRBV7-6 to TRBJ2-4; the TRBD2 assignment by TCRdb is unverifiable without DNA. CDR3 length: 15 amino acids. Germline lookup yields CDR1 SGHVS and CDR2 FNYEAQ. The CDR3 protein is CASSSQVGVENIQYF. Based on the CDR3 plus reference TRBV7-6 and TRBJ2-4, the full variable domain is GAGVSQSPRYKVTKRGQDVALRCDPISGHVSLYWYRQALGQGPEFLTYFNYEAQQDKSGLPNDRFSAERPEGSISTLTIQRTEQRDSAMYRCASSSQVGVENIQYFGAGTRLSVL.

This rearrangement joins TRBV29-1 to TRBJ2-1; TCRdb outputs TRBD1, but without DNA this stays unchecked. The germline gives CDR1 SQVTM, CDR2 ANQGSEA. This CDR3 is 15 amino acids long. This chain's CDR3 is CSVEDTGTDYNEQFF.

This chain connects TRBV7-2 to TRBJ2-3; there is no DNA to check the TCRdb D call of TRBD2. CDR1 and CDR2 from the germline V gene are SGHTA and FQGNSA. The length of the CDR3 is 15 residues. The CDR3 reads CASSLSAGAADTQYF.

The chain recombines TRBV29-1 with TRBJ2-7; the TCRdb D gene call, TRBD2, has no DNA to confirm it. Germline CDR1 SQVTM, CDR2 ANQGSEA. The CDR3 is made up of 13 amino acids. CDR3 sequence: CSVAAGGSYEQYF.

V gene TRBV25-1 combines with J gene TRBJ2-1; with no DNA, the TCRdb D assignment of TRBD2 cannot be verified. Germline CDR1 reads MGHDK; CDR2 reads SYGVNS. The CDR3 runs 14 residues. The CDR3 is CASSTPGLVDEQFF.

The chain uses TRBV7-2 and TRBJ1-2; the D call of TRBD1 rests on TCRdb alone, since no DNA is present to check it. The germline V gene has CDR1 SGHTA and CDR2 FQGNSA. The CDR3 covers 16 residues. This CDR3 reads CASSLPPGGPNYGYTF.

The chain combines TRBV12-3 or TRBV12-4 with TRBJ2-7; TCRdb names TRBD2, which stays unverified in the absence of DNA. The CDR3 extends over 12 amino acids. CDR3 loop: CASSFGSYEQYF.

The chain has TRBV4-1 and TRBJ2-7; TCRdb gives TRBD1 as the D gene, but with no DNA this cannot be confirmed. Germline CDR1 and CDR2: MGHRA and YSYEKL. The CDR3 sequence is 15 residues long. The CDR3 here is CASSGGQGGSYEQYF.

The CDR3 sequence: CASGLGFSGRKGYEQYF. The V call is TRBV28, the J call TRBJ2-7; TCRdb indicates TRBD2, and absent DNA this call remains unverified. Looked up from germline, CDR1 is MDHEN and CDR2 is SYDVKM. This CDR3 is 17 amino acids long.

The CDR3 protein is CASRTSGKIEQYF. This chain uses TRBV25-1 with TRBJ2-7; TCRdb lists TRBD2, though no DNA is available to test this call. In germline, CDR1 is MGHDK, CDR2 SYGVNS. The CDR3 loop spans 13 amino acids.

The chain employs TRBV2 and TRBJ1-5. Per the germline V gene, CDR1 is SNHLY and CDR2 is FYNNEI. The CDR3 totals 13 residues. CDR3 amino acids: CASSDKGNQPQHF.

The J gene is TRBJ1-5, the V gene TRBV4-1; the D call of TRBD1 rests on TCRdb alone, since no DNA is present to check it. The V gene's germline CDR1 is MGHRA and CDR2 YSYEKL. The CDR3 totals 15 residues. Here the CDR3 reads CASSLTPPGNQPQHF.

The chain employs TRBV29-1 and TRBJ2-1; TCRdb's D gene call, TRBD2, goes unchecked for lack of DNA. Germline CDR1 is SQVTM and CDR2 is ANQGSEA. The CDR3 totals 11 residues. CDR3 region: CSEMSGGEQFF.

J is TRBJ2-2 and V is TRBV29-1; without DNA, the TCRdb call of TRBD1 cannot be checked. Germline V gene data show CDR1 as SQVTM and CDR2 as ANQGSEA. The CDR3 length is 15 residues. The CDR3 region is CSVIPGRRNTGELFF.

This sequence joins TRBV6-5 and TRBJ2-5; TCRdb reports TRBD1, a call that lacks DNA to check it against. The germline V gene has CDR1 MNHEY and CDR2 SVGAGI. This CDR3 is 14 amino acids long. CDR3 region: CASSIGGSQETQYF.

V and J are TRBV27 and TRBJ2-1; no DNA is available, so the TRBD2 call from TCRdb remains unchecked. Germline V CDR1 and CDR2: MNHEY, SMNVEV (reference sequence). The CDR3 is 16 amino acids. The CDR3 loop reads CASTQTGTSGRNEQFF.

This chain links TRBV4-3 with TRBJ2-3; with no DNA, the TCRdb D assignment of TRBD1 cannot be verified. This CDR3 contains 13 residues. The germline V gene encodes CDR1 LGHNA and CDR2 YSLEER. The CDR3 loop is CASSQGRGDTQYF.

This chain joins TRBV4-3 and TRBJ2-4; TCRdb names TRBD1, which stays unverified in the absence of DNA. This CDR3 spans 14 amino acids. Looked up from germline, CDR1 is LGHNA and CDR2 is YSLEER. CDR3 protein: CASSQDWGENIQYF.

This chain uses TRBV5-1 with TRBJ2-1. Germline loops: CDR1 SGHRS, CDR2 YFSETQ. This CDR3 has 17 amino acids. This chain's CDR3 is CASSSLPAGLTFPEQFF.

The genes are TRBV7-9 and TRBJ2-2. The CDR3 length is 11 residues. Looked up from germline, CDR1 is SEHNR and CDR2 is FQNEAQ (reference sequence). The CDR3: CASRITGELFF.

The genes are TRBV4-1 and TRBJ1-2; checking the TCRdb D call of TRBD1 is not possible without DNA. The CDR3 spans 12 residues. The germline CDR1 and CDR2 sequences are MGHRA and YSYEKL. The CDR3 is CASSPPGDGYTF.